The entry below describes one T cell receptor (beta chain). The data were produced by immunoSEQ multiplex PCR, yet TCRdb's version contains in-frame clones alone and is incomplete. The sample has approximately 74,000 clones; approximately 86% are singletons. These data belong to a study of T cell changes during pregnancy in multiple sclerosis. Germline lookup yields CDR1 MNHEY and CDR2 SMNVEV (reference sequence). V was trimmed by 3 bases and J by 3 bases, leaving 12 bases between them. The CDR3 loop spans 15 amino acids. The sequencing here drew on peripheral blood, taken before pregnancy. The clonotype comes from a female donor with multiple sclerosis, enrolled in a pregnancy study. This chain connects TRBV27 to TRBJ2-1; D might be TRBD2 (6 bases). CDR3 coding DNA: TGTGCCAGCAGTTTGGGGCGCGGGATCTACAATGAGCAGTTCTTC. It is translated as CASSLGRGIYNEQFF.